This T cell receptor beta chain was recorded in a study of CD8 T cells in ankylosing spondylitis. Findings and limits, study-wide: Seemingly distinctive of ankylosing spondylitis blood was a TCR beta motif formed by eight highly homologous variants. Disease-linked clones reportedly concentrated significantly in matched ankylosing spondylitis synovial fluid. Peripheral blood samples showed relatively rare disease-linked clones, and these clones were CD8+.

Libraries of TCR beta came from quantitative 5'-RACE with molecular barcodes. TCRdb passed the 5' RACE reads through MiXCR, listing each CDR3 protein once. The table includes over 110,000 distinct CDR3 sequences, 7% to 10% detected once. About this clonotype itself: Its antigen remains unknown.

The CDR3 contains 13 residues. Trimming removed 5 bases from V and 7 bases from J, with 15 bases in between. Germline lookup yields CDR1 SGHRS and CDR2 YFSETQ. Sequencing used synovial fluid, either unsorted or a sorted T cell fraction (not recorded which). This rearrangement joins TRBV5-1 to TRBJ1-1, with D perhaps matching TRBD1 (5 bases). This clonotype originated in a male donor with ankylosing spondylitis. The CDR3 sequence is CASRGGESGEAFF. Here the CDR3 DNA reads TGCGCCAGCAGGGGAGGGGAATCAGGTGAAGCTTTCTTT.